The T cell receptor (beta chain) under discussion was sequenced for a study of cytomegalovirus exposure and HLA in healthy donors. Whole-study results and caveats: Likely technical artifact: a cluster of highly shared sequence variants.

In regard to this clone: Antigen unknown.

CDR3 length equals 15 residues. The V end lost 0 bases, the J end lost 6 bases, and 15 bases lay between the germline ends. Germline CDR1 SGHDT, CDR2 YYEEEE. Both 60 Vbeta primers and 13 Jbeta primers went into the PCR. The assay was immunoSEQ multiplex PCR, and TCRdb's table has in-frame clones only and misses some. The sample table sets out 150,000 to 200,000 clones. The sample consisted of PBMCs. The receptor comes from a young woman in good health and CMV-seropositive. The chain uses TRBV5-6 and TRBJ1-1; no clear D gene. This CDR3 is CASSLAFGLRAEAFF. The CDR3 nucleotides are TGTGCCAGCAGCTTGGCCTTCGGCCTACGGGCTGAAGCTTTCTTT.